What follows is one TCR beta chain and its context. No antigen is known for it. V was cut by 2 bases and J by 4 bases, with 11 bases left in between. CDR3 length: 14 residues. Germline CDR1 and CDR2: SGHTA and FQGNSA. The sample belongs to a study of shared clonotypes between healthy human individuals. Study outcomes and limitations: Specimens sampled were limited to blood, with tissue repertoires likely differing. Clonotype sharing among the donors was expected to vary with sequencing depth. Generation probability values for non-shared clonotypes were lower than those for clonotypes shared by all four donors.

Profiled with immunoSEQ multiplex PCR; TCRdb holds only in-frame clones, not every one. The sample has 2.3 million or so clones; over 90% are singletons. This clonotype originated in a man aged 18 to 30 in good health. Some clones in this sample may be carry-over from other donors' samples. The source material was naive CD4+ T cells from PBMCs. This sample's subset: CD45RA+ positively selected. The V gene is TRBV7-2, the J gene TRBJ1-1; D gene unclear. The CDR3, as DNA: TGTGCCAGCAGCTTATCTGGGGAGGCCACTGAAGCTTTCTTT. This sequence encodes CASSLSGEATEAFF.